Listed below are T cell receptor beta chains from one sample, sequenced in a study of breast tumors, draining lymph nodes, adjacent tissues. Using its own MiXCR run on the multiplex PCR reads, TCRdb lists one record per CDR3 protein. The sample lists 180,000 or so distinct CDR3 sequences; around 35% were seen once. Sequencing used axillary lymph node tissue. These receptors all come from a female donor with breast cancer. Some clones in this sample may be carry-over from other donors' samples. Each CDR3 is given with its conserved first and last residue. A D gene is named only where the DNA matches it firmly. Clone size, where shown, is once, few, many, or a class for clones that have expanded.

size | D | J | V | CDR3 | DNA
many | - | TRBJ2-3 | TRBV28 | CASSPPQGTQYF | TGTGCCAGCAGTCCCCCCCAGGGGACGCAGTATTTT
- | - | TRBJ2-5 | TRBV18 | CASSPPGGQRETQYF | TGTGCCAGCTCACCACCCGGCGGTCAGCGGGAGACCCAGTACTTC
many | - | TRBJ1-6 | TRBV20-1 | CSGGSSYNSPLHF | TGCAGTGGGGGTAGCTCCTATAATTCACCCCTCCACTTT
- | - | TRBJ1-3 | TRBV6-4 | CASSDLEGAGRGAGNTIYF | TGTGCCAGCAGTGACCTCGAGGGAGCAGGACGGGGAGCTGGAAACACCATATATTTT
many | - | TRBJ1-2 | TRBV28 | CASSSRVGYGYTF | TGTGCCAGCAGTTCCAGGGTTGGCTATGGCTACACCTTC
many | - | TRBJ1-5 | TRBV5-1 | CASSLEGYQPQHF | TGCGCCAGCAGCTTGGAAGGGTATCAGCCCCAGCATTTT
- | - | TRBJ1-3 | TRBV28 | CASSSGGRGGNTIYF | TGTGCCAGCAGTTCTGGGGGGCGAGGTGGAAACACCATATATTTT
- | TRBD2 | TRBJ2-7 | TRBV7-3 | CASSSWGAGGEQYF | TGTGCCAGCAGCTCCTGGGGGGCGGGGGGGGAGCAGTACTTC
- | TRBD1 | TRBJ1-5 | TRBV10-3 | CAISRTGDNQPQHF | TGTGCCATCAGTCGGACAGGGGACAATCAGCCCCAGCATTTT
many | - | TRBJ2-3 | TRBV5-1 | CASSLIAPNTDTQYF | TGCGCCAGCAGCTTGATAGCGCCTAACACAGATACGCAGTATTTT
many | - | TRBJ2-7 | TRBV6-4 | CASSDSKDSHEQYF | TGTGCCAGCAGTGACTCGAAGGACAGCCACGAGCAGTACTTC
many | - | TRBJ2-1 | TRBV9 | CASSMRSGYNEQFF | TGTGCCAGCAGCATGCGGAGCGGCTACAATGAGCAGTTCTTC
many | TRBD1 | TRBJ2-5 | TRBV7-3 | CASSPGTGFQETQYF | TGTGCCAGCAGCCCCGGGACAGGCTTCCAAGAGACCCAGTACTTC
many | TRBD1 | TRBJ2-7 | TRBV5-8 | CASSSGQRTYEQYF | TGTGCCAGCAGCTCGGGACAGAGAACCTACGAGCAGTACTTC
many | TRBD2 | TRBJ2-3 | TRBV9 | CASSPSLAGGPGDTQYF | TGTGCCAGCAGCCCATCACTAGCGGGGGGGCCAGGAGATACGCAGTATTTT
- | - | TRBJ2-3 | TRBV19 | CASKTGPSGTDTQYF | TGTGCCAGTAAGACAGGGCCTAGCGGAACAGATACGCAGTATTTT
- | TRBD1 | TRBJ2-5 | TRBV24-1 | CATRETGGQETQYF | TGTGCCACCAGGGAAACAGGGGGGCAAGAGACCCAGTACTTC
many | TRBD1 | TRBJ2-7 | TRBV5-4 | CASRTLGGSEQYF | TGTGCCAGCAGAACCTTAGGGGGCTCCGAGCAGTACTTC
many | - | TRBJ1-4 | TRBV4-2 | CASSQDGRGNEKLFF | TGTGCCAGCAGCCAAGATGGCAGGGGAAATGAAAAACTGTTTTTT
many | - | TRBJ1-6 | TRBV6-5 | CASSDDRNSPLHF | TGTGCCAGCAGTGACGACAGGAATTCACCCCTCCACTTT
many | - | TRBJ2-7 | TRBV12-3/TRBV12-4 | CASSLRGVTYEQYF | TGTGCCAGCAGTTTGCGGGGCGTAACCTACGAGCAGTACTTC
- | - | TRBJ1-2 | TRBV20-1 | CSARRRGKNYGYTF | TGCAGTGCTAGAAGGAGGGGTAAGAACTATGGCTACACCTTC
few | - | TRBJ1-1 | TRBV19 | CASSPSADRAEAFF | TGTGCCAGTAGTCCCTCCGCCGACCGGGCTGAAGCTTTCTTT
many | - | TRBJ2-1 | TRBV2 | CGVRSSSYNEQFF | TGTGGCGTGCGGTCTTCCTCCTACAATGAGCAGTTCTTC
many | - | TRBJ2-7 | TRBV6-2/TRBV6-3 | CASSSVGFREQYF | TGTGCCAGCAGTTCAGTAGGGTTTCGGGAGCAGTACTTC
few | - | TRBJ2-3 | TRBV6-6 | CASSHWVTDTQYF | TGTGCCAGCAGCCACTGGGTCACAGATACGCAGTATTTT
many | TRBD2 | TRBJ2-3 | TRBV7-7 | CASSPGGGSTDTQYF | TGTGCTAGCAGCCCTGGCGGGGGTAGCACAGATACGCAGTATTTT
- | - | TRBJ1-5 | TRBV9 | CASSVGGYNQPQHF | TGTGCCAGCAGCGTAGGGGGATACAATCAGCCCCAGCATTTT
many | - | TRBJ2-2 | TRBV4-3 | CASSQNFRGSTGELFF | TGCGCCAGCAGCCAAAACTTCCGGGGGTCCACCGGGGAGCTGTTTTTT
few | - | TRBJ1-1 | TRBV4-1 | CASSQPIIRDAEAFF | TGCGCCAGCAGCCAACCTATCATCAGAGACGCTGAAGCTTTCTTT
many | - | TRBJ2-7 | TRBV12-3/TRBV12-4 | CASSRRSLSYEQYF | TGTGCCAGCAGCCGTAGATCCTTGAGCTACGAGCAGTACTTC
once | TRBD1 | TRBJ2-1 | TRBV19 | CASSIFRGWDEQFF | TGTGCCAGTAGTATATTCAGGGGGTGGGATGAGCAGTTCTTC
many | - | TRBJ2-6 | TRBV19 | CASSQGRSGANVLTF | TGTGCCAGTAGCCAGGGGCGTTCTGGGGCCAACGTCCTGACTTTC
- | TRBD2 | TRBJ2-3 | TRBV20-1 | CSARQRDRLASSTDTQYF | TGCAGTGCCAGACAGCGTGACCGACTAGCGTCTAGCACAGATACGCAGTATTTT
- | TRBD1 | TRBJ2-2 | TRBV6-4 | CASSQTGKAGEPFF | TGTGCCAGCAGCCAGACAGGGAAAGCCGGGGAGCCGTTTTTT
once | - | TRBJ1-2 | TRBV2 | CASSVGGESNYGYTF | TGTGCCAGCAGCGTTGGCGGGGAGTCTAACTATGGCTACACCTTC
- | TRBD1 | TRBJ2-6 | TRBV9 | CASSIQGSGANVLAF | TGTGCTAGCAGCATACAGGGGAGTGGGGCCAACGTCCTGGCTTTC
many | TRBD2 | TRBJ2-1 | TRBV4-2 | CASSHQTSGSSYNEQFF | TGTGCCAGCAGCCACCAGACTAGCGGGAGCTCCTACAATGAGCAGTTCTTC
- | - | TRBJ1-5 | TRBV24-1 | CAASSREGDQPQHF | TGTGCCGCCAGCAGCCGGGAGGGCGACCAGCCCCAGCATTTT
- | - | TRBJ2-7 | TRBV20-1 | CSASSRTGPYEQYF | TGCAGTGCCAGCAGCCGAACGGGACCTTACGAGCAGTACTTC
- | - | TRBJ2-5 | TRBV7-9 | CASSLTAGERETQYF | TGTGCCAGCAGCTTGACCGCAGGGGAGCGAGAGACCCAGTACTTC
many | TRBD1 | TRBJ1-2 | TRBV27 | CASSFPGGYGYTF | TGTGCCAGCAGTTTTCCAGGGGGCTATGGCTACACCTTC
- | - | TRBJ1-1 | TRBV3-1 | CASSQRRMNTEAFF | TGTGCCAGCAGCCAACGGAGGATGAACACTGAAGCTTTCTTT
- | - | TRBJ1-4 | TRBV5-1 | CASSLGTGYEKLFF | TGCGCCAGCAGCTTGGGGACGGGCTACGAAAAACTGTTTTTT
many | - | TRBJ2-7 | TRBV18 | CASSPLKASYEQYF | TGTGCCAGCTCACCGCTTAAGGCCTCCTACGAGCAGTACTTC
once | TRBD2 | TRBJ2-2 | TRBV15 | CATSRTPGLAGGKNTGELFF | TGTGCCACCAGCAGGACACCGGGACTAGCGGGGGGTAAAAACACCGGGGAGCTGTTTTTT